This T cell receptor (beta chain) was captured in a study of T cell repertoires in cytomegalovirus infection (dated by TCRdb to between 2018 and 2021). With respect to the entire study: Because public TCR beta signatures pointed to carriage of CMV infection together with the matching HLA type, the HLA type of each donor mattered for the analysis.

Instrument on record: Illumina HiSeq 1500. TCRdb itself trimmed the public reads at Q25 with fastp, ran MiXCR and retained productive beta chains. Entries are consolidated by CDR3 protein sequence, retaining the most common genes and DNA. This sample is represented by some 150,000 distinct CDR3 sequences; about 6.3% of them were singletons. The ten largest clones capture approximately 18% of the sample. Beyond this particular receptor, the publication reports: In both this cohort and an independent roughly 400-donor cohort, the cumulative frequency of public TCR beta family members distinguished carriers of CMV infection plus the relevant HLA type. The ex vivo response was dominated by HLA-C-restricted CMV-specific TCR beta clonotypes, which also provided the single most frequent clonotype in two of eight donors.

This clonotype was found many times. Its binding antigen is unknown. One base away there is no much larger clone; base qualities are not given. CDR1 LGHDT and CDR2 YNNKEL are derived from the germline V gene (reference sequence). V gives up 4 bases and J gives up 1 base, and the segment between their germline ends measures 12 bases. The CDR3 starts with the cysteine, ends with the phenylalanine, and has 15 residues. This entry keeps only the CDR3 DNA: 45 bases, framed from base 1. The sequence joins TRBV3-1 to TRBJ2-3; the D gene is not confidently resolved. This clonotype originated in a human donor in good health (CMV status not recorded). Some clones in this sample may be carry-over from other donors' samples. The sample taken for sequencing was PBMCs. The CDR3 protein is CASSPRAGGTDTQYF. The nucleotides are TGTGCCAGCAGCCCCCGGGCAGGTGGCACAGATACGCAGTATTTT.